This T cell receptor beta chain was sequenced for a study of graft-versus-host responses after intestinal transplantation. Trimming cost V 3 bases and J 1 base, with 9 bases left between them. The CDR3 totals 14 residues. Germline values: CDR1 MNHEY, CDR2 SMNVEV (reference sequence). Comments on this clone: Its antigen is unknown.

Sequencing used immunoSEQ multiplex PCR; TCRdb keeps in-frame clones, though not all of them. The table includes 75,000 to 100,000 clones, around 83% detected once. The sequence was collected from a human donor who received an intestinal transplant. Source: unstimulated CD8+ T cells sorted from spleen or lymph node cells, taken before intestinal transplant. The rearrangement uses TRBV27 and TRBJ2-5, with D perhaps matching TRBD2 (5 bases). The CDR3 DNA follows: TGTGCCAGCAGTTTTTACGGGGTCCAAGAGACCCAGTACTTC. Translated: CASSFYGVQETQYF.